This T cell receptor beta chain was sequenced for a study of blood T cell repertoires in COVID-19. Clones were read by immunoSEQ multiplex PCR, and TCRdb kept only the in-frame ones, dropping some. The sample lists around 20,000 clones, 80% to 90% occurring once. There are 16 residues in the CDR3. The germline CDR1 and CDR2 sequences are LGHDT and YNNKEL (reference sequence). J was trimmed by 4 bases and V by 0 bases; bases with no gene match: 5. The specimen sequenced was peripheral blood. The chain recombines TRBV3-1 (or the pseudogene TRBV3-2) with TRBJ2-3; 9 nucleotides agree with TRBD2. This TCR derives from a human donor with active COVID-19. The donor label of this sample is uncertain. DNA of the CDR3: TGTGCCAGCAGCCAAGAGGTTAGCGGGAGCCCAGATACGCAGTATTTT. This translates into CASSQEVSGSPDTQYF.